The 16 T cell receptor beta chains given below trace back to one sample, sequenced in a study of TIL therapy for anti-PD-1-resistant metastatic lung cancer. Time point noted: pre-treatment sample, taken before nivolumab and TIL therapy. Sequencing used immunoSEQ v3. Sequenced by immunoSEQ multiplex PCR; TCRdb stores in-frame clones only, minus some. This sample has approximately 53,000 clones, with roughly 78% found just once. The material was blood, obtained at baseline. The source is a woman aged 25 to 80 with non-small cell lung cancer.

The CDR3 loop reads CAISAGDRLTDTDTQYF. The DNA of the CDR3 is TGTGCCATCAGTGCAGGAGATCGACTAACCGACACAGATACGCAGTATTTT. The chain links TRBV10-3 to TRBJ2-3; maybe TRBD2 (5 bases). CDR1 is ENHRY and CDR2 is SYGVKD in the germline V gene. The CDR3 is 17 residues long. V lost 4 bases, J lost 2 bases, and 19 bases lay in between.

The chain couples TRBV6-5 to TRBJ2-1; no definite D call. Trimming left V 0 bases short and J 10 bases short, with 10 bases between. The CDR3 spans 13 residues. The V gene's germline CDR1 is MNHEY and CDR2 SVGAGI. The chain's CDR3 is CASSYSGKQEQFF. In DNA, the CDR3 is TGTGCCAGCAGTTACTCGGGCAAGCAGGAGCAGTTCTTC.

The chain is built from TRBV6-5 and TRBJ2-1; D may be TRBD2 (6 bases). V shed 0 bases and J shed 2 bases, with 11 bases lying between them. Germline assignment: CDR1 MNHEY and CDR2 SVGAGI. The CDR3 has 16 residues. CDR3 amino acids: CASSYSYSGTYNEQFF. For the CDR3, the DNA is TGTGCCAGCAGTTACTCGTATAGCGGAACCTACAATGAGCAGTTCTTC.

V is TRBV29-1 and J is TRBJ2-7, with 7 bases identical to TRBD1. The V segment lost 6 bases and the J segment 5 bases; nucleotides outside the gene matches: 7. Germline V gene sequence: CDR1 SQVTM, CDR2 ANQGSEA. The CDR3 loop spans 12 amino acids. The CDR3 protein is CSVASQGNEQYF. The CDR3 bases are TGCAGCGTGGCTTCACAGGGGAACGAGCAGTACTTC.

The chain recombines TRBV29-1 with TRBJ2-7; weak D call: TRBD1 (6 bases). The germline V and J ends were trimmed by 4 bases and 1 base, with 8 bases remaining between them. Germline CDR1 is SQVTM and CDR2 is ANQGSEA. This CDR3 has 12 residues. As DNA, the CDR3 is TGCAGCGTTGCAGACAGGTCCTACGAGCAGTACTTC. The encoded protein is CSVADRSYEQYF.

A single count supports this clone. For the CDR3, the DNA is TGTGCCAGCAGCCCTGGGACAGGGCAATATGGCTACACCTTC. This translates into CASSPGTGQYGYTF. J is TRBJ1-2 and V is TRBV28, with 9 bases matching TRBD1. The germline V gene has CDR1 MDHEN and CDR2 SYDVKM. The junction had 7 bases not matched to a gene; V was cut back by 6 bases and J by 5 bases. This CDR3 region has 14 residues.

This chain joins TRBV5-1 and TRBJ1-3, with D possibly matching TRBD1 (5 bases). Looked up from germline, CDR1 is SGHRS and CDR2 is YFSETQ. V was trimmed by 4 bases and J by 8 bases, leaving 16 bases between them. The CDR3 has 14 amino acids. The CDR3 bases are TGCGCCAGCAGCCGGGACCTTAGCACCGACACCATATATTTT. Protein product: CASSRDLSTDTIYF.

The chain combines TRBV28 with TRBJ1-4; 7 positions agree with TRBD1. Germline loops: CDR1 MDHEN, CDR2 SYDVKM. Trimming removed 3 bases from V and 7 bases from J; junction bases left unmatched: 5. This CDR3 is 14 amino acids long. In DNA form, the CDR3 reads TGTGCCAGCAGTTTCGAGGACAGGAGTGAAAAACTGTTTTTT. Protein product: CASSFEDRSEKLFF. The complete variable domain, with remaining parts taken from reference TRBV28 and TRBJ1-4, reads DVKVTQSSRYLVKRTGEKVFLECVQDMDHENMFWYRQDPGLGLRLIYFSYDVKMKEKGDIPEGYSVSREKKERFSLILESASTNQTSMYLCASSFEDRSEKLFFGSGTQLSVL.

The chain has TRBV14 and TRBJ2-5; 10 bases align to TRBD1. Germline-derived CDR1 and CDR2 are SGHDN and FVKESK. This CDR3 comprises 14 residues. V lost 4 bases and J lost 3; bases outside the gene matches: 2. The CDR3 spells CASSPGQGEETQYF. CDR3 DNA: TGTGCCAGCAGCCCTGGACAGGGGGAAGAGACCCAGTACTTC.

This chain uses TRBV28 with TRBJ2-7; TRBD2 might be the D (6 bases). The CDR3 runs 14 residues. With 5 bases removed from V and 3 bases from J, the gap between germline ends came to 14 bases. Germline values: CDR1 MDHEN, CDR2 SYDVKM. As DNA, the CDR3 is TGTGCCAGCAGTGTTTTGGCGGGAATCTACGAGCAGTACTTC. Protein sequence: CASSVLAGIYEQYF.

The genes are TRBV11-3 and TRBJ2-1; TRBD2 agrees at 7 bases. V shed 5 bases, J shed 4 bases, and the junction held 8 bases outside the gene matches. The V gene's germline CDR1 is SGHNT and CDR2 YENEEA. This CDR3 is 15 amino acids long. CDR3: CASSAASGLYNEQFF. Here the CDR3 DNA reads TGTGCCAGCAGCGCCGCTAGCGGCCTTTACAATGAGCAGTTCTTC. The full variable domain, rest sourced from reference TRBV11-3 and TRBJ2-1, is EAGVVQSPRYKIIEKKQPVAFWCNPISGHNTLYWYLQNLGQGPELLIRYENEEAVDDSQLPKDRFSAERLKGVDSTLKIQPAELGDSAVYLCASSAASGLYNEQFFGPGTRLTVL.

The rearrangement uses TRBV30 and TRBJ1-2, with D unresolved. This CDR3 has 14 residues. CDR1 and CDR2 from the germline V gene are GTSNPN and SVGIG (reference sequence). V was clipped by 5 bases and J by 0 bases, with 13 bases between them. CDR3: CAWDPGTPNYGYTF. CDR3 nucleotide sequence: TGTGCCTGGGACCCGGGAACACCTAACTATGGCTACACCTTC.

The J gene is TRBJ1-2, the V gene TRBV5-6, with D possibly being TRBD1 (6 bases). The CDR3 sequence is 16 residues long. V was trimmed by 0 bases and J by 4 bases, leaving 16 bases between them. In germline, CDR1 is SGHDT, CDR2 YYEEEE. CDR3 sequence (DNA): TGTGCCAGCAGCTTGGGTGGCAGGGGATACAGCTATGGCTACACCTTC. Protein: CASSLGGRGYSYGYTF.

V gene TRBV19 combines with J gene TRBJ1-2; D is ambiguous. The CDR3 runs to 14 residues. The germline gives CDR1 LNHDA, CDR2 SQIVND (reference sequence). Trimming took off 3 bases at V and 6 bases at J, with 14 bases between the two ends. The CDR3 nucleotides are TGTGCCAGTAGTATGGGCACGATGATTAATGGCTACACCTTC. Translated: CASSMGTMINGYTF.

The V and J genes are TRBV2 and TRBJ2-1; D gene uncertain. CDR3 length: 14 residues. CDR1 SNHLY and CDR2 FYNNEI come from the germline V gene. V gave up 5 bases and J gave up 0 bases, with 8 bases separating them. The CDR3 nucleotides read TGTGCCAGCAGTACTATTAGCTCCTACAATGAGCAGTTCTTC. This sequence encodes CASSTISSYNEQFF.

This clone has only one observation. CDR3 protein: CATSREQGPYEQYF. The CDR3 bases are TGTGCCACCAGCAGAGAGCAGGGGCCGTACGAGCAGTACTTC. This chain connects TRBV15 to TRBJ2-7; D may be TRBD1 (6 bases). CDR1 LNHNV and CDR2 YYDKDF come from the germline V gene (reference sequence). The V end was cut by 0 bases, the J end by 4 bases, with 10 bases between. The CDR3 contains 14 residues. Filled out from reference TRBV15 and TRBJ2-7, the complete variable domain reads DAMVIQNPRYQVTQFGKPVTLSCSQTLNHNVMYWYQQKSSQAPKLLFHYYDKDFNNEADTPDNFQSRRPNTSFCFLDIRSPGLGDTAMYLCATSREQGPYEQYFGPGTRLTVT.